The clone carrying this T cell receptor (beta chain) was seen ten or more times. These data belong to a study of read filtering for tumor transcriptome and immune sequencing. The library was built from 400 to 500 ng RNA with molecular barcoded adaptors for alpha/delta and beta/gamma chains. MiXCR was run by TCRdb on the reads, yielding one entry per CDR3 protein. The sample gives about 60,000 distinct CDR3 sequences, 14% of which show up once; around 45% is in the top ten. At the time of active disease, bone marrow was collected from every patient. There are 16 residues in the CDR3. The V gene end was trimmed by 5 bases and the J gene end by 8 bases; junction bases not matched to a gene: 8. Germline V gene lookup returns CDR1 SGDLS and CDR2 YYNGEE.

The clonotype originates from a donor aged 40 or over with multiple myeloma. The sequencing input was a population of CD138-negative cells sorted from bone marrow. This sequence joins TRBV9 and TRBJ2-2; 14 bases match TRBD2. CDR3 in DNA: TGTGCCAGCAGTGTCGGGACTAGCGGGAGTCGGGGGGAGCTGTTTTTT. The encoded protein is CASSVGTSGSRGELFF.